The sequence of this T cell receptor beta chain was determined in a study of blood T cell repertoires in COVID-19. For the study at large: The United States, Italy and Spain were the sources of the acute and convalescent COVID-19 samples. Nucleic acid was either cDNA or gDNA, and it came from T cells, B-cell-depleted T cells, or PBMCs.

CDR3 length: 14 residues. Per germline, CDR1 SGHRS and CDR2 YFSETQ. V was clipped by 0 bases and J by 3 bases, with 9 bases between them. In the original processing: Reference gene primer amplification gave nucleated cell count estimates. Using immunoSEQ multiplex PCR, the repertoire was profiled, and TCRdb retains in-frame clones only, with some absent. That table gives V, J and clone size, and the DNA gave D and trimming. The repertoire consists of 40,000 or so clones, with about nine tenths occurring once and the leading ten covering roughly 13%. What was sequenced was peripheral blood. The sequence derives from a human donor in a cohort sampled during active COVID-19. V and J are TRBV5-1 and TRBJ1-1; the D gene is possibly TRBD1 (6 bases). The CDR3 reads CASSLEGGYTEAFF. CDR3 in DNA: TGCGCCAGCAGCTTGGAGGGGGGGTACACTGAAGCTTTCTTT.